This T cell receptor (beta chain) stems from a study of T-cell memory formation after mild COVID-19. Study-level background: Clusters were largely donor specific. General study points: Certain responding clones were present in pre-infection memory, suggesting participation of cross-reactive memory.

CDR3 size: 15 residues. The germline CDR1 and CDR2 sequences are SGHRS and YFSETQ. V gave up 1 base and J gave up 6 bases, with 14 bases separating them. This clonotype has a handful of counts. The antigen is unknown. Using its own MiXCR run on the 5' RACE reads, TCRdb lists one record per CDR3 protein. The repertoire holds about 340,000 distinct CDR3 sequences, with over 13% as singletons. Specimen: PBMCs or a T cell subset sorted from them (not recorded which). The rearrangement joins TRBV5-1 to TRBJ2-1; D remains unclear. This receptor was taken from a man aged 18 to 35 who had mild COVID-19 (a few samples of this study predate the infection). Cell type and time point are not known. The CDR3 region has the DNA TGCGCCAGCAGCTTGAGGGCCATCGACCCCAATGAGCAGTTCTTC. It encodes CASSLRAIDPNEQFF.